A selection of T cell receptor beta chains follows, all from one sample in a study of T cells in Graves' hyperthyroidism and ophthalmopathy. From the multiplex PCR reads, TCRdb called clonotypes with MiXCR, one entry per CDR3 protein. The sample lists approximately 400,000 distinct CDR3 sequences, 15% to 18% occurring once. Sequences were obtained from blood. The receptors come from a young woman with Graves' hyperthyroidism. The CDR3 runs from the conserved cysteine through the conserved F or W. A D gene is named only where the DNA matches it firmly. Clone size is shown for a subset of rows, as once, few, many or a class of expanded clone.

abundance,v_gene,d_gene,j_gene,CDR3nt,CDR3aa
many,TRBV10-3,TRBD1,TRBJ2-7,TGTGCCATCGCCAAACAGGGGTTAAACGAGCAGTACTTC,CAIAKQGLNEQYF
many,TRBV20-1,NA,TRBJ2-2,TGCAGTGCCGGGCGGGCAACCGGGGAGCTGTTTTTT,CSAGRATGELFF
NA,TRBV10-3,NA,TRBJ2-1,TGTGCCATCAGTGACCCTACTAGGCCTAATGAGCAGTTCTTC,CAISDPTRPNEQFF
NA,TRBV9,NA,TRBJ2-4,TGTGCCAGCAGCGCCGGGACTGCAAAAAACATTCAGTACTTC,CASSAGTAKNIQYF
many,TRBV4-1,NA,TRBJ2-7,TGCGCCAGCAGCCACTCGGGCGATACCTACGAGCAGTACTTC,CASSHSGDTYEQYF
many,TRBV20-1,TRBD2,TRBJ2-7,TGCAGTGCTAGACTAGCGGGACGGGTGGACGAGCAGTACTTC,CSARLAGRVDEQYF
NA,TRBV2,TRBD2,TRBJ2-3,TGTGCCAGCAGTGACCCCTTCGGGGGGTTCACAGATACGCAGTATTTT,CASSDPFGGFTDTQYF
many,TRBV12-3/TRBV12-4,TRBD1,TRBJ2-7,TGTGCCAGCACCCACCGGACAGGGAACTCCTACGAGCAGTACTTC,CASTHRTGNSYEQYF
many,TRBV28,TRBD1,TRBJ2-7,TGTGCCAGCAGTCCAATAGGACAGGGGGGTAACTACGAGCAGTACTTC,CASSPIGQGGNYEQYF
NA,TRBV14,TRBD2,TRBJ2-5,TGTGCCAGCAGCTGGGGGGGTCAGACCCAGTACTTC,CASSWGGQTQYF
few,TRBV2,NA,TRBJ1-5,TGTGCCAGCAGTCCACAGGTTTCCAATCAGCCCCAGCATTTT,CASSPQVSNQPQHF
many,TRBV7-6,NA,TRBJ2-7,TGTGCCAGCAGCTTAGGTGGCCCCGGATACGAGCAGTACTTC,CASSLGGPGYEQYF
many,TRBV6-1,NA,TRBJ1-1,TGTGCCAGCAGTCAGTACAGGGAAGTAGGCACTGAAGCTTTCTTT,CASSQYREVGTEAFF
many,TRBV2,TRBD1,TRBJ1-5,TGTGCCAGCGGCCGGGACAGCGATCAGCCCCAGCATTTT,CASGRDSDQPQHF
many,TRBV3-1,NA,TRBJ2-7,TGTGCCAGCAGCCCGGACAGTGCCTACGAGCAGTACTTC,CASSPDSAYEQYF
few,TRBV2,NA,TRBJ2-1,TGTGCCAGCAGTGAACTGGCAGGGTCGGAGTTCTTC,CASSELAGSEFF
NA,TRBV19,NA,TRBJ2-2,TGTGCCAGTAGTTACCGGGGTGGCACCGGGGAGCTGTTTTTT,CASSYRGGTGELFF
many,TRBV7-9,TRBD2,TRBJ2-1,TGTGCCAGCAGCTTATATTGGATAGCGGGAGCAAATGAGCAGTTCTTC,CASSLYWIAGANEQFF
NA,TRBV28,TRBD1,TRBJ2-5,TGTGCCAGCAGTTTCCTCCGGGACAGGGAGTACTTC,CASSFLRDREYF
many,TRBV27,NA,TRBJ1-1,TGTGCCAGCAACCGGCAGGGGTTGAACACTGAAGCTTTCTTT,CASNRQGLNTEAFF
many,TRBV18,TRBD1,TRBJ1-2,TGTGCCAGCTCACCAGGGCTGGACAGGAAGAATGGCTACACCTTC,CASSPGLDRKNGYTF
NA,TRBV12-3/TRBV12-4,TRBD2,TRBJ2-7,TGTGCCAGCAGTTTAGGCGGCACTAGCGGGGGGTCCTACGAGCAGTACTTC,CASSLGGTSGGSYEQYF
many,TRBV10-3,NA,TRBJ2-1,TGTGCCATCGGAACCTCTCGCAATGAGCAGTTCTTC,CAIGTSRNEQFF
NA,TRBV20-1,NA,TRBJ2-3,TGCAGTGCTAGAGATATAAGAATGAACATTCCCCCCGGAGATACGCAGTATTTT,CSARDIRMNIPPGDTQYF
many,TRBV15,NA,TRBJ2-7,TGTGCCACCAGCACTGCCCAGGGGTTCGAGCAGTACTTC,CATSTAQGFEQYF
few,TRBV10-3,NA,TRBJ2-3,TGTGCCATCAGTTTAACGACAAGGACTAGCACAGATACGCAGTATTTT,CAISLTTRTSTDTQYF
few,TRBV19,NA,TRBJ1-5,TGTGCCAGTAGTAGGGGGGGGCTTGGCAATCAGCCCCAGCATTTT,CASSRGGLGNQPQHF
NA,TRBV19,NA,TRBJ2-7,TGTGCCAGTACTCGACAGGGAGGAGACGAGCAGTACTTC,CASTRQGGDEQYF
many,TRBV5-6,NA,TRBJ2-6,TGTGCCACCTCATATGGGGCCAACGTCCTGACTTTC,CATSYGANVLTF
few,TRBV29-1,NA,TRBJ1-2,TGCAGCGTTCGCCCCCCTATGGAGGGCTACACCTTC,CSVRPPMEGYTF
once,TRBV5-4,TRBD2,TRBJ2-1,TGTGCCAGCAGCTTGGTTAGCGGGAGATCCCACAATGAGCAGTTCTTC,CASSLVSGRSHNEQFF
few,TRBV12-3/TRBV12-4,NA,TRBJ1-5,TGTGCCAGCAGTTCTGGGCCAGGTCAGCCCCAGCATTTT,CASSSGPGQPQHF
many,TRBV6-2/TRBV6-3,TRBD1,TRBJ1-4,TGTGCCAGCAAGGACAGGGGGAATGAAAAACTGTTTTTT,CASKDRGNEKLFF
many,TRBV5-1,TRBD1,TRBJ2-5,TGCGCCAGCAGCTCGACAGGGGTCGGGACCCAGTACTTC,CASSSTGVGTQYF
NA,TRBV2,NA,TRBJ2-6,TGTGCCAGCAGGCCGAGCTCTGGGGCCAACGTCCTGACTTTC,CASRPSSGANVLTF
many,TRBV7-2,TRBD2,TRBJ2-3,TGTGCCAGCAGCTTACACGGGGGGATGGATACGCAGTATTTT,CASSLHGGMDTQYF
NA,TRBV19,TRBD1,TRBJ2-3,TGTGCCAGTAGTAGCCGGGACAGGGGGCTGAATACGCAGTATTTT,CASSSRDRGLNTQYF
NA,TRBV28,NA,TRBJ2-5,TGTACCAGCAGTTTAAGCCGAGGGGGGGCGTCTACAGAGACCCAGTACTTC,CTSSLSRGGASTETQYF
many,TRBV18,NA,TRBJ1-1,TGTGCCAGCTCACCACCGGGGGGGTCCGACACTGAAGCTTTCTTT,CASSPPGGSDTEAFF
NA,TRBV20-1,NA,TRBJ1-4,TGCAGTGCTTCCCGCTCGGTGCCTTTCGGTGAAAAACTGTTTTTT,CSASRSVPFGEKLFF
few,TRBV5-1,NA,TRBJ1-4,TGCGCCAGCAGCTTGGGAGGGGTCAAGAGTGAAAAACTGTTTTTT,CASSLGGVKSEKLFF
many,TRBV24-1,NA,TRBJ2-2,TGTGCCACCAGTGATTTGCAAACGGGGGCTCTACCTAACACCGGGGAGCTGTTTTTT,CATSDLQTGALPNTGELFF
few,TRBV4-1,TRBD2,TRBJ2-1,TGCGCCAGCAGCCAAGGCCCCTTAGCGGGGACCTACAATGAGCAGTTCTTC,CASSQGPLAGTYNEQFF
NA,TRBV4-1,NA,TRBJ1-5,TGCGCCAGCAGCCATGGATGGGTGGGGGGCCAGAAGGCCCAGCATTTT,CASSHGWVGGQKAQHF
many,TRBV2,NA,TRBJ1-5,TGTGCCAGCAGTAGTAATGGGCGCAATCAGCCCCAGCATTTT,CASSSNGRNQPQHF